The 32 T cell receptor beta chains reported below all come from one sample, sequenced in a study of CD8+ T cells in alopecia areata. Extracted RNA was reverse transcribed into cDNA, the sequencing template. Assay used: immunoSEQ multiplex PCR; TCRdb lists only in-frame clones, some missing. The profile shows 110,000 or so clones, about 50% of them singletons. Sequenced: NKG2D-low CD8+ T cells sorted from blood. These receptors all come from a human donor with alopecia areata.

The chain uses TRBV19 and TRBJ2-7; 9 bases map to TRBD1. This CDR3 is 15 amino acids long. V gave up 5 bases and J gave up 6 bases; unmatched junction bases: 11. Germline values: CDR1 LNHDA, CDR2 SQIVND (reference sequence). CDR3 sequence (DNA): TGTGCCAGTAGTCCAGGAACAGGGGGCCTCTCCGAGCAGTACTTC. Amino acids: CASSPGTGGLSEQYF.

This clone was picked up a small number of times. This chain connects TRBV15 to TRBJ2-2; D possibly matches TRBD1 or TRBD2 (5 bases each). The CDR3 is 12 residues long. Trimming cost V 8 bases and J 6 bases, with 10 bases left between them. Per germline, CDR1 LNHNV and CDR2 YYDKDF (reference sequence). CDR3 bases: TGTGCCACCCGCCTGGGGGCCGGGGAGCTGTTTTTT. Its translation: CATRLGAGELFF.

V and J are TRBV7-6 and TRBJ2-1, with 8 nucleotides matching TRBD2. Germline CDR1 reads SGHVS; CDR2 reads FNYEAQ. Trimming at V came to 1 base and at J to 2 bases, leaving 10 bases not matched to a gene. The CDR3 is made up of 18 amino acids. The CDR3 reads CASSLDSGVRQAYNEQFF. CDR3 nucleotide sequence: TGTGCCAGCAGCTTAGATAGCGGGGTAAGACAGGCCTACAATGAGCAGTTCTTC.

This clone was counted only a few times. In nucleotides, the CDR3 is TGTGCCATCAGTGGGGGAGGAGGAGAGACCCAGTACTTC. Protein sequence: CAISGGGGETQYF. V is TRBV10-3 and J is TRBJ2-5; D may be TRBD2 (6 bases). Trimming pared 4 bases from V and 4 bases from J, leaving 10 bases between. Germline CDR1 reads ENHRY; CDR2 reads SYGVKD. This CDR3 region has 13 residues.

The chain couples TRBV5-1 to TRBJ2-2; the D gene could be TRBD1 or TRBD2 (5 bases each). The germline V and J ends were trimmed by 4 bases and 3 bases, with 22 bases remaining between them. CDR1 is SGHRS and CDR2 is YFSETQ in the germline V gene. This CDR3 is 18 amino acids long. In DNA form, the CDR3 reads TGCGCCAGCAGCCAACAAGCCACGGGGATAGGGGACACCGGGGAGCTGTTTTTT. The encoded protein is CASSQQATGIGDTGELFF.

This clone was counted once. The chain joins TRBV27 to TRBJ2-4; 15 bases match TRBD2. The trim removed 5 bases at V and 1 base at J, leaving 9 bases unmatched. CDR3 length: 19 amino acids. CDR1 is MNHEY, CDR2 SMNVEV, per germline (reference sequence). CDR3 residues: CASSDSGLAGGRAKNIQYF. The CDR3 DNA is TGTGCCAGCAGTGACTCGGGACTAGCGGGAGGCCGGGCCAAAAACATTCAGTACTTC.

This clone was seen only a few times. This rearrangement joins TRBV27 to TRBJ2-7; no firm D call. The CDR3 loop spans 16 amino acids. Trimming took 2 bases from V and 0 from J, leaving 14 bases between them. Germline assignment: CDR1 MNHEY and CDR2 SMNVEV (reference sequence). The CDR3 coding sequence is TGTGCCAGCAGTTTAGTTGGGTCTGTTAGCTCCTACGAGCAGTACTTC. Encoded protein: CASSLVGSVSSYEQYF.

This rearrangement joins TRBV5-1 to TRBJ2-7, with 7 bases lining up with TRBD2. CDR1 is SGHRS, CDR2 YFSETQ, per germline. CDR3 length: 12 residues. Trimming took 4 bases from V and 2 from J; bases not matched to a gene: 0. The CDR3 reads CASSSGAYEQYF. CDR3 DNA sequence: TGCGCCAGCAGCAGCGGGGCCTACGAGCAGTACTTC.

This sequence joins TRBV2 and TRBJ2-1; tentatively, D is TRBD1 (5 bases). CDR1 SNHLY and CDR2 FYNNEI come from the germline V gene. V shed 3 bases and J shed 8 bases, with 26 bases lying between them. This CDR3 spans 18 amino acids. The CDR3 sequence: CASSESSNSGYRFDEQFF. CDR3 nucleotide sequence: TGTGCCAGCAGTGAGTCCTCGAACTCAGGGTACCGGTTCGATGAGCAGTTCTTC.

The sample holds one count of this clone. The chain combines TRBV2 with TRBJ2-1; 10 nucleotides align to TRBD2. The CDR3 has 16 residues. Looked up from germline, CDR1 is SNHLY and CDR2 is FYNNEI. J was trimmed by 7 bases and V by 4 bases; bases with no gene match: 10. This chain's CDR3 is CASSVLRASGRNEQFF. The CDR3 DNA sequence: TGTGCCAGCAGTGTTTTACGGGCTAGCGGGAGAAATGAGCAGTTCTTC.

V is TRBV29-1 and J is TRBJ2-1; D call uncertain. The length of the CDR3 is 10 residues. Trimming stripped 2 bases from V and 5 bases from J, with 1 base between. CDR1 SQVTM and CDR2 ANQGSEA come from the germline V gene. CDR3 sequence reads: CSVEHNEQFF. As DNA, the CDR3 is TGCAGCGTTGAACACAATGAGCAGTTCTTC.

The CDR3 reads CASRKQGAYTEAFF. The CDR3 nucleotides read TGTGCCAGCAGAAAACAGGGGGCGTACACTGAAGCTTTCTTT. The chain has TRBV28 and TRBJ1-1, with 9 bases identical to TRBD1. With V trimmed by 6 bases and J by 3 bases, 5 bases remained unmatched. This CDR3 is built from 14 residues. Germline CDR1 is MDHEN and CDR2 is SYDVKM.

The chain recombines TRBV5-6 with TRBJ2-5; 12 bases align to TRBD2. The germline gives CDR1 SGHDT, CDR2 YYEEEE. This CDR3 has 17 amino acids. J gave up 5 bases and V 4 bases, and 12 bases lay outside the gene matches. In DNA form, the CDR3 reads TGTGCCAGCAGCATCTCCCTAGCGGGAGGGCCCTCGGAGACCCAGTACTTC. This encodes CASSISLAGGPSETQYF.

V and J are TRBV5-4 and TRBJ2-3; D remains ambiguous. V was shortened by 2 bases and J by 0 bases, with 7 bases between the two germline ends. The V gene's germline CDR1 is SGHNT and CDR2 YYREEE (reference sequence). There are 14 residues in the CDR3. In DNA, the CDR3 is TGTGCCAGCAGCTTCAGATACAGCACAGATACGCAGTATTTT. Its protein product is CASSFRYSTDTQYF.

CDR3 in DNA: TGTGCCAGCAGCTCCTCCGGACAGAATCGCAATCAGCCCCAGCATTTT. This translates into CASSSSGQNRNQPQHF. This sequence joins TRBV7-9 and TRBJ1-5, with a weak D call TRBD1 (6 bases). The CDR3 runs to 16 residues. The germline V gene has CDR1 SEHNR and CDR2 FQNEAQ (reference sequence). Trimming removed 4 bases from V and 2 bases from J, with 15 bases in between.

This clone was counted only a few times. The rearrangement joins TRBV29-1 to TRBJ2-7, with D possibly being TRBD1 (6 bases). Trimming took 3 bases from V and 6 from J, leaving 15 bases between them. The CDR3 loop spans 13 amino acids. Germline V gene lookup returns CDR1 SQVTM and CDR2 ANQGSEA. CDR3 bases: TGCAGCGTTGAGATGACAGGCGGTGGCGAGCAGTACTTC. Residues: CSVEMTGGGEQYF.

J is TRBJ2-7 and V is TRBV2, with D maybe TRBD1 (6 bases). Trimming removed 4 bases from V and 1 base from J, with 11 bases in between. The CDR3 runs to 14 residues. Germline values: CDR1 SNHLY, CDR2 FYNNEI. The CDR3 protein is CASSAPDRSYEQYF. CDR3 nucleotide sequence: TGTGCCAGCAGTGCTCCCGACAGGTCCTACGAGCAGTACTTC.

The sample holds a few counts of this clone. This chain joins TRBV15 and TRBJ2-1, with no clear D. The germline CDR1 and CDR2 sequences are LNHNV and YYDKDF (reference sequence). CDR3 size: 15 residues. Trimming took off 0 bases at V and 7 bases at J, with 13 bases between the two ends. The CDR3 sequence is CATSREEENLNEQFF. CDR3 nucleotides: TGTGCCACCAGCAGAGAAGAGGAGAATCTGAATGAGCAGTTCTTC.

The CDR3 region is CASATYNEQFF. The CDR3 DNA is TGTGCCAGTGCCACCTACAATGAGCAGTTCTTC. The chain employs TRBV27 and TRBJ2-1; D unclear. This CDR3 has 11 residues. Trimming took 9 bases from V and 2 from J, leaving 5 bases between them. Germline CDR1 and CDR2: MNHEY and SMNVEV (reference sequence).

This clone was observed a few times. This chain links TRBV13 with TRBJ2-5; perhaps TRBD2 as D (5 bases). Germline CDR1 PRHDT, CDR2 FYEKMQ (reference sequence). This CDR3 region has 15 residues. V lost 5 bases and J 4 bases, leaving 17 bases between the germline ends. Here the CDR3 reads CASSHRGLGGETQYF. The CDR3 region has the DNA TGTGCCAGCAGCCACCGAGGGCTAGGAGGAGAGACCCAGTACTTC.

This clone has more than one count but fewer than ten. V and J are TRBV7-9 and TRBJ1-2; a possible D gene is TRBD1 (6 bases). Trimming stripped 5 bases from V and 8 bases from J, with 15 bases between. The V gene's germline CDR1 is SEHNR and CDR2 FQNEAQ (reference sequence). The CDR3 runs to 13 residues. The CDR3 protein is CASSPTGIEGYTF. CDR3 DNA sequence: TGTGCCAGCAGCCCAACAGGGATCGAGGGCTACACCTTC.

The chain couples TRBV18 to TRBJ1-2; TRBD1 matches 10 bases. Germline V gene lookup returns CDR1 KGHSH and CDR2 LQKENI. Losses at the gene ends were 3 bases for V and 3 bases for J; bases not matched to a gene: 1. The CDR3 loop spans 14 amino acids. CDR3 coding DNA: TGTGCCAGCTCACCGGGACAGGGGTACTATGGCTACACCTTC. As protein: CASSPGQGYYGYTF.

The chain employs TRBV4-2 and TRBJ2-1; no definite D call. Germline V gene sequence: CDR1 LGHNA, CDR2 YNFKEQ. The CDR3 loop spans 15 amino acids. Trimming removed 7 bases at V and 0 bases at J, with 13 bases between. The CDR3 bases are TGTGCCAGCACACTCCAGCGAGACTCCTACAATGAGCAGTTCTTC. This gives the protein CASTLQRDSYNEQFF.

CDR3 DNA: TGCGCCAGCAGCCAATCAGCGGGACAGGGGGCGATCGGGGAGCTGTTTTTT. Translation gives CASSQSAGQGAIGELFF. The rearrangement links TRBV4-1 to TRBJ2-2, with TRBD1 matching 12 bases. The CDR3 consists of 17 residues. V shed 2 bases and J 7 bases; nucleotides not matched to a gene: 8. CDR1 and CDR2 (germline): MGHRA, YSYEKL.

This clone has a handful of counts. This same CDR3 is encoded by further DNA sequences in the sample. The CDR3 protein is CSVELQDYEQYF. The CDR3 DNA follows: TGCAGCGTTGAACTTCAGGATTACGAGCAGTACTTC. This chain links TRBV29-1 with TRBJ2-7; no clear D gene. Trimming removed 2 bases at V and 4 bases at J, with 9 bases between. This CDR3 contains 12 residues. Germline V gene lookup returns CDR1 SQVTM and CDR2 ANQGSEA.

The rearrangement joins TRBV9 to TRBJ1-2, with D perhaps TRBD1 (5 bases). This CDR3 region has 18 residues. CDR1 SGDLS and CDR2 YYNGEE come from the germline V gene. Trimming left V 1 base short and J 7 bases short, with 26 bases between. The CDR3 sequence is CASSVIGGETSLRGGYTF. CDR3 DNA sequence: TGTGCCAGCAGCGTAATTGGGGGAGAGACGAGTCTACGGGGTGGCTACACCTTC.

The genes are TRBV27 and TRBJ2-1, with D maybe TRBD1 (6 bases). The CDR3 has 13 residues. V lost 5 bases to trimming and J lost 8 bases, with 13 bases between them. Germline V CDR1 and CDR2: MNHEY, SMNVEV (reference sequence). CDR3 residues: CASSLQGFDEQFF. Written as DNA, the CDR3 is TGTGCCAGCAGTCTTCAGGGGTTCGATGAGCAGTTCTTC.

The chain links TRBV7-6 to TRBJ1-1; D is unresolved. CDR1 is SGHVS and CDR2 is FNYEAQ in the germline V gene. Between the trimmed V and J ends, which lost 5 bases and 3 bases, there was a span of 13 bases. CDR3 length: 14 amino acids. The CDR3 bases are TGTGCCAGCAGCCACAGAGGTGGGGACACTGAAGCTTTCTTT. It translates to CASSHRGGDTEAFF.

The chain employs TRBV5-4 and TRBJ2-2; D might be TRBD1 (5 bases). The CDR3 sequence is 13 residues long. V was clipped by 5 bases and J by 4 bases, with 9 bases between them. Germline-derived CDR1 and CDR2 are SGHNT and YYREEE (reference sequence). As DNA, the CDR3 is TGTGCCAGCAGTCAAGGGGTCACCGGGGAGCTGTTTTTT. It is translated as CASSQGVTGELFF.

This clone was seen only a few times. The chain uses TRBV29-1 and TRBJ1-2; TRBD1 matches 7 bases. V was clipped by 7 bases and J by 4 bases; unmatched bases: 12. This CDR3 has 14 amino acids. Germline lookup yields CDR1 SQVTM and CDR2 ANQGSEA. This chain's CDR3 is CSADDDRDGYGYTF. The CDR3 DNA reads as TGCAGCGCCGACGACGACAGGGACGGCTATGGCTACACCTTC.

V usage is TRBV27 and J usage is TRBJ1-2, with 7 bases that match TRBD1. There are 14 residues in the CDR3. Germline-derived CDR1 and CDR2 are MNHEY and SMNVEV (reference sequence). V was clipped by 5 bases and J by 4 bases; unmatched bases: 7. The chain's CDR3 is CASSSQGGGYGYTF. DNA of the CDR3: TGTGCCAGCAGTAGTCAGGGGGGCGGCTATGGCTACACCTTC.

This clone was seen just once. The chain combines TRBV12-5 with TRBJ1-1; no reliable D call. CDR3 length equals 17 residues. Trimming shortened V by 6 bases and J by 4 bases, and 24 bases separated the two germline ends. CDR1 and CDR2 from the germline V gene are LGHNT and FRNRAP. CDR3 DNA: TGTGCTAGTGGCCTGCTCCTCGGCCGGGAGGGTAGCACTGAAGCTTTCTTT. It specifies CASGLLLGREGSTEAFF.